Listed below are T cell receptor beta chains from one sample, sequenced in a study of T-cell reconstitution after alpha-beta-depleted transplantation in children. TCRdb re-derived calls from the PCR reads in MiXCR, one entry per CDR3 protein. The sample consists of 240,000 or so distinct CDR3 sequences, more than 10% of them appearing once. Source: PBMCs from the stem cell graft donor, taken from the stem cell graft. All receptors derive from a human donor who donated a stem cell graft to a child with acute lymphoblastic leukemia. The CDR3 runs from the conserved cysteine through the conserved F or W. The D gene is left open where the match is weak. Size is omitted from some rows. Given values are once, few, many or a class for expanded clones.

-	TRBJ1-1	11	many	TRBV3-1	CASSPGDEAFF	TGTGCCAGCAGTCCGGGAGACGAAGCTTTCTTT
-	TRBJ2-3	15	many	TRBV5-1	CASSSRGGGADTQYF	TGCGCCAGCAGCTCCCGGGGAGGGGGAGCAGATACGCAGTATTTT
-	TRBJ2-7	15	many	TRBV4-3	CASSQVAEGTYEQYF	TGCGCCAGCAGCCAAGTAGCGGAAGGGACCTACGAGCAGTACTTC
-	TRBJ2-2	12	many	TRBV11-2	CASSQNTGELFF	TGTGCCAGCAGCCAAAACACCGGGGAGCTGTTTTTT
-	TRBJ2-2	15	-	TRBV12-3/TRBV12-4	CASSFTGLNTGELFF	TGTGCCAGCAGCTTCACGGGGCTGAACACCGGGGAGCTGTTTTTT
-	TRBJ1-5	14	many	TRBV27	CASSLGRLNQPQHF	TGTGCCAGCAGTTTAGGACGGCTTAATCAGCCCCAGCATTTT
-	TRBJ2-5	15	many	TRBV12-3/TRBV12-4	CASSLLQGYKETQYF	TGTGCCAGCAGTTTGCTTCAGGGATATAAAGAAACCCAGTACTTC
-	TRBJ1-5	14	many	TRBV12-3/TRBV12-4	CASSLLGIGQPQHF	TGTGCCAGCAGTTTGTTGGGGATAGGACAGCCCCAGCATTTT
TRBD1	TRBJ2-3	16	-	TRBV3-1	CASSPSIRGHGDTQYF	TGTGCCAGCAGCCCTAGCATCAGGGGGCATGGAGATACGCAGTATTTT
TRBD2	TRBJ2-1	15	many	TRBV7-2	CASSLSPSGLNEQFF	TGTGCCAGCAGCTTATCTCCTAGCGGGTTAAATGAGCAGTTCTTC
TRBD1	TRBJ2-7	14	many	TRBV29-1	CSVDTGQGRYEQYF	TGCAGCGTTGATACCGGACAGGGACGATACGAGCAGTACTTC
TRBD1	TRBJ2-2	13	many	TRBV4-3	CASSQNRGGELFF	TGCGCCAGCAGCCAAAACAGGGGCGGGGAGCTGTTTTTT
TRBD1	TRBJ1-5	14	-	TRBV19	CASSAGQRNQPQHF	TGTGCCAGTAGTGCGGGACAGCGCAATCAGCCCCAGCATTTT
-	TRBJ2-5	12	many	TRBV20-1	CSAKTPQETQYF	TGCAGTGCTAAAACCCCCCAAGAGACCCAGTACTTC
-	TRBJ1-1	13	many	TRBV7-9	CASSSPGGSNAFF	TGTGCCAGCAGCTCACCGGGCGGATCCAACGCTTTCTTT
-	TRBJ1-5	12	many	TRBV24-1	CATSDGGKAQHF	TGTGCCACCAGTGACGGTGGGAAGGCCCAGCATTTT
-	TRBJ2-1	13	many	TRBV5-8	CASKARQYNEQFF	TGTGCCAGCAAGGCTAGACAATACAATGAGCAGTTCTTC
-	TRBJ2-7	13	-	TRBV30	CASDSSISYEQYF	TGTGCCTCGGATTCTTCCATCTCCTACGAGCAGTACTTC
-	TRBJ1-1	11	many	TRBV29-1	CSVDTNTEAFF	TGCAGCGTAGACACGAACACTGAAGCTTTCTTT
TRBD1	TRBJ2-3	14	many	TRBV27	CASRGQGLPDTQYF	TGTGCCAGCAGAGGACAGGGGTTACCGGATACGCAGTATTTT
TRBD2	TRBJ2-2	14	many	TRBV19	CASDSGRGTGELFF	TGTGCCAGCGATAGCGGGAGGGGAACCGGGGAGCTGTTTTTT
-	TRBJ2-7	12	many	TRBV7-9	CASSLSLHEQYF	TGTGCCAGCAGCTTAAGTCTCCACGAGCAGTACTTC
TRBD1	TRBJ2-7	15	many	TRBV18	CASSGKGQGSYEQYF	TGTGCCAGCTCAGGAAAGGGACAGGGCTCCTACGAGCAGTACTTC
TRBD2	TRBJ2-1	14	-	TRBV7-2	CASSLGGGLNEQFF	TGTGCCAGCAGCTTAGGGGGAGGGCTCAATGAGCAGTTCTTC
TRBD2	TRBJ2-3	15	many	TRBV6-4	CASSEGSGSTDTQYF	TGTGCCAGCAGTGAAGGTAGCGGGAGCACAGATACGCAGTATTTT
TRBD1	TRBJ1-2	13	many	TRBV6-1	CASIPTGTYGYTF	TGTGCCAGCATACCGACAGGGACCTATGGCTACACCTTC
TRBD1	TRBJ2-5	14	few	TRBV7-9	CASSSQRGHETQYF	TGTGCCAGCAGCTCCCAGAGGGGGCACGAGACCCAGTACTTC
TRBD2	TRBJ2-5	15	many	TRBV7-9	CASSLGAGGQETQYF	TGTGCCAGCAGCTTGGGGGCGGGGGGTCAAGAGACCCAGTACTTC
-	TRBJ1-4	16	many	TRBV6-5	CASSYSRPGLGEKLFF	TGTGCCAGCAGTTACTCGAGGCCAGGGCTGGGTGAAAAACTGTTTTTT